The clone carrying this T cell receptor beta chain was detected only a few times. Its antigen is not identified. The same CDR3 can be traced to other DNA sequences in this sample. A multiplex PCR was run with 60 Vbeta primers and 13 Jbeta primers. The data were produced by immunoSEQ multiplex PCR, yet TCRdb's version contains in-frame clones alone and is incomplete. The sample includes about 200,000 clones, around 79% of them seen just once. The sample originates from a study of cytomegalovirus exposure and HLA in healthy donors. Broader study findings: Immune exposure information available was restricted to CMV serostatus.

The sample consisted of PBMCs. This receptor was obtained from a male donor in good health and CMV-seropositive.

The chain's CDR3 is CASSQVSEQYF. CDR3 nucleotide sequence: TGTGCCAGCAGCCAAGTCTCCGAGCAGTACTTC. V gene TRBV14 combines with J gene TRBJ2-7; D gene uncertain. The ends were cut back, 1 base at V and 6 bases at J, with 4 bases in the middle. In germline, CDR1 is SGHDN, CDR2 FVKESK. There are 11 residues in the CDR3.